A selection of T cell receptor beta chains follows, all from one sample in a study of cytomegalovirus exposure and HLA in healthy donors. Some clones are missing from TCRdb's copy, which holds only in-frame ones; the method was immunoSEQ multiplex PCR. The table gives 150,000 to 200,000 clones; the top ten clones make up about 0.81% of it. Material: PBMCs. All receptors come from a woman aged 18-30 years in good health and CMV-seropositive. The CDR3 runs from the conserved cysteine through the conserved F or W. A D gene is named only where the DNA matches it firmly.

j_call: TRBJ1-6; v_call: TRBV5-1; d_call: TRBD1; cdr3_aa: CASSADRDSPLHF; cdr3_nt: TGCGCCAGCAGCGCAGACAGGGATTCACCCCTCCACTTT
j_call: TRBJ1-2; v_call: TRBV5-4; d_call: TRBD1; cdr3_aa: CASSFRGGVGGYTF; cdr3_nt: TGTGCCAGCAGCTTCAGAGGGGGCGTCGGAGGCTACACCTTC
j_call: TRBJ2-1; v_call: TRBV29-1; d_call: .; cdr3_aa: CSVVLNSHNEQFF; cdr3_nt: TGCAGCGTTGTATTAAACAGTCACAATGAGCAGTTCTTC
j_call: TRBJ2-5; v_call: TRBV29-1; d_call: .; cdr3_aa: CSGGKETQYF; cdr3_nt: TGCAGCGGCGGGAAAGAGACCCAGTACTTC
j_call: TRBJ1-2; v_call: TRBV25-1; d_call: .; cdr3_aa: CASSESGRGPYGYTF; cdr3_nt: TGTGCCAGCAGTGAATCCGGGAGGGGACCATATGGCTACACCTTC
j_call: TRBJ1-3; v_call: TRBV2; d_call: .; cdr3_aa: CASSEEGYSGNTIYF; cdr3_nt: TGTGCCAGCAGTGAGGAGGGCTACTCTGGAAACACCATATATTTT
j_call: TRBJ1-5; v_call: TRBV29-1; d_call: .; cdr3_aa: CRGGFDKPRRPQHF; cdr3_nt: TGCAGGGGGGGGTTTGACAAGCCCCGAAGGCCCCAGCATTTT
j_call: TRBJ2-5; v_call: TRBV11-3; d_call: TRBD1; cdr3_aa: CASSRRGTGGFMASETQYF; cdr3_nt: TGTGCCAGCAGCCGAAGGGGGACAGGGGGCTTTATGGCTTCAGAGACCCAGTACTTC
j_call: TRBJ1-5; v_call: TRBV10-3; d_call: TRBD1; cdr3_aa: CTISADRVRQPQHF; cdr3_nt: TGTACCATCAGTGCGGACAGGGTACGACAGCCCCAGCATTTT
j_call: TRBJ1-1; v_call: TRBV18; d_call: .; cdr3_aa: CASSLQGGANTEAFF; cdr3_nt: TGTGCCAGCTCACTACAGGGAGGGGCGAACACTGAAGCTTTCTTT
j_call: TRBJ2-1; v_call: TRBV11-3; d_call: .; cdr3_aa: CASSLEYQLRDEQFF; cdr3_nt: TGTGCCAGCAGCTTAGAGTACCAGTTGAGGGATGAGCAGTTCTTC
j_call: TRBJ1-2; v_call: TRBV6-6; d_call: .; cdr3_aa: CASSPGSVIYGYTF; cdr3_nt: TGTGCCAGCAGCCCCGGAAGCGTTATCTATGGCTACACCTTC
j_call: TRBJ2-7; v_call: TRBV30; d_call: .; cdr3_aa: CAWSPGSLSSYEQYF; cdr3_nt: TGTGCCTGGAGTCCGGGATCTCTGAGCTCCTACGAGCAGTACTTC
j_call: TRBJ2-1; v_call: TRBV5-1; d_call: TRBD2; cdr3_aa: CASMLAGGYNEQFF; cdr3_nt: TGCGCCAGTATGCTAGCGGGAGGATACAATGAGCAGTTCTTC
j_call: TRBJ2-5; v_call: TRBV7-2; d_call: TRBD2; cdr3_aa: CASSPGWGGGNPQTQYF; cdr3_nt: TGTGCCAGCAGCCCCGGGTGGGGCGGGGGGAACCCCCAGACCCAGTACTTC
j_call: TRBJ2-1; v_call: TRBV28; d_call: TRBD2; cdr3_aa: CASSDLAGVSSYNEQFF; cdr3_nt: TGTGCCAGCAGTGACCTAGCGGGGGTTAGCTCCTACAATGAGCAGTTCTTC
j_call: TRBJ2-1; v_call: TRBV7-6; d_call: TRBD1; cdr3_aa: CASSVSGQGVEQFF; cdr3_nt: TGTGCCAGCAGCGTATCGGGACAGGGGGTCGAGCAGTTCTTC
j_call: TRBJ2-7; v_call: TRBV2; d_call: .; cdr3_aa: CASSGQAYEQYF; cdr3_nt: TGTGCCAGCAGTGGACAGGCCTACGAGCAGTACTTC
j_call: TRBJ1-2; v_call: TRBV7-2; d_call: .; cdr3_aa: CASSPQGGRRKNYGYTF; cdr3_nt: TGTGCCAGCAGCCCGCAAGGGGGACGAAGAAAAAACTATGGCTACACCTTC
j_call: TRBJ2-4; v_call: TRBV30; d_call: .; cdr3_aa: CAWSGGVGTKNIQYF; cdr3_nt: TGTGCCTGGAGTGGCGGGGTCGGGACCAAAAACATTCAGTACTTC
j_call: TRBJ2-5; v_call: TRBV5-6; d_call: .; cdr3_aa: CASSFQGLETQYF; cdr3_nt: TGTGCCAGCAGCTTTCAGGGATTGGAGACCCAGTACTTC
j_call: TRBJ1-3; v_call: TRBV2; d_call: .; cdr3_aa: CASSPALGAGNTIYF; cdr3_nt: TGTGCCAGCTCTCCCGCGTTGGGAGCGGGAAACACCATATATTTT
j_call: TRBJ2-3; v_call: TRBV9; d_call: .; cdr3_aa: CASSSGQIQVTDTQYF; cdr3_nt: TGTGCCAGCAGCTCCGGACAGATACAAGTTACAGATACGCAGTATTTT
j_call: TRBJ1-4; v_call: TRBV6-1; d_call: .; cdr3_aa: CASSLSWGGEKLFF; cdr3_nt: TGTGCCAGCAGTCTTTCCTGGGGGGGCGAAAAACTGTTTTTT
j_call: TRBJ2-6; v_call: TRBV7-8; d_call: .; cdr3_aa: CASSLALSGSGANVLTF; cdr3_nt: TGTGCCAGCAGCTTAGCGCTTAGTGGCTCTGGGGCCAACGTCCTGACTTTC
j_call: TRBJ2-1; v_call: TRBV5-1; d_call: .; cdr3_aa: CASSLITDSYNEQFF; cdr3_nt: TGCGCCAGCAGCTTGATCACAGACTCCTACAATGAGCAGTTCTTC
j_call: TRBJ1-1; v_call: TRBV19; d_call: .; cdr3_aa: CASSMARVVTEAFF; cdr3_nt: TGTGCCAGTAGTATGGCCAGGGTGGTCACTGAAGCTTTCTTT
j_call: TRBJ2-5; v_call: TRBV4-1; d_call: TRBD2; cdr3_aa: CASSQVLGGARETQYF; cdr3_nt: TGCGCCAGCAGCCAAGTACTCGGGGGGGCTCGGGAGACCCAGTACTTC
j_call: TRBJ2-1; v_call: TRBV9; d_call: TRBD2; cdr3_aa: CASSVAAGGSYNEQFF; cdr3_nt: TGTGCCAGCAGCGTAGCAGCGGGGGGCTCCTACAATGAGCAGTTCTTC
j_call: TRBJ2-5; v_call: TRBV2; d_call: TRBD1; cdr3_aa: CASMSTGSETQYF; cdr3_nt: TGTGCCAGCATGTCGACAGGGTCCGAGACCCAGTACTTC
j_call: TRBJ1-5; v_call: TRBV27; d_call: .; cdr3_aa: CASSSQGPLQPQHF; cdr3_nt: TGTGCCAGCAGTTCCCAGGGCCCGTTGCAGCCCCAGCATTTT
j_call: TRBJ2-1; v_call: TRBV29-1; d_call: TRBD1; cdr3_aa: CSVDRGRRDEQFF; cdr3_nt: TGCAGCGTTGACAGGGGGCGCCGGGATGAGCAGTTCTTC
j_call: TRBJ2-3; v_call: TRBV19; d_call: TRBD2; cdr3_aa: CASRAIPGGPDTQYF; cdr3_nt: TGTGCCAGTAGAGCAATTCCGGGGGGGCCAGATACGCAGTATTTT
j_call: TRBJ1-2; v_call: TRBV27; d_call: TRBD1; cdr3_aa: CASLGQGGYTF; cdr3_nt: TGTGCCAGCCTTGGACAGGGTGGCTACACCTTC
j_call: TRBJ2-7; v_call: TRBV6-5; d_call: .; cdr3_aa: CASSLRGYEQYF; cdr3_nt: TGTGCCAGCAGCCTACGGGGGTACGAGCAGTACTTC
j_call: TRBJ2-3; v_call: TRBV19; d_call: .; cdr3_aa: CASRQDYLGTDTQYF; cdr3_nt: TGTGCCAGTAGACAGGACTACCTTGGCACAGATACGCAGTATTTT
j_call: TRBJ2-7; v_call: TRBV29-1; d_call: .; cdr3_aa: CSALDTGNSYEQYF; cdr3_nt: TGCAGCGCGCTTGATACAGGGAACTCCTACGAGCAGTACTTC
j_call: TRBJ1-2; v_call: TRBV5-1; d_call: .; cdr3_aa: CASRRDYGYTF; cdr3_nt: TGCGCCAGCAGGAGAGACTATGGCTACACCTTC
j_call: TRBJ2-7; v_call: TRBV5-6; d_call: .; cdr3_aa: CASSPQGTLSYEQYF; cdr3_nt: TGTGCCAGCAGCCCACAGGGAACCCTCTCCTACGAGCAGTACTTC
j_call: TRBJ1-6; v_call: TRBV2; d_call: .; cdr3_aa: CASNRAGDSPLHF; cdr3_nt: TGTGCCAGCAACCGGGCCGGGGATTCACCCCTCCACTTT
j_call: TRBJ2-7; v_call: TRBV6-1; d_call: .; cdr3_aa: CASSAPPSSEQYF; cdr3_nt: TGTGCCAGCAGTGCCCCTCCCTCCAGCGAGCAGTACTTC
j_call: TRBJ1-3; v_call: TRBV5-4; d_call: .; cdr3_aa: CASSLDRWEQGSSGNTIYF; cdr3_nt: TGTGCCAGCAGCTTGGATAGATGGGAACAGGGAAGCTCTGGAAACACCATATATTTT
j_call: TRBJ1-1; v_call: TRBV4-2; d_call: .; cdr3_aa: CASSQDNGHLAEAFF; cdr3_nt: TGTGCCAGCAGCCAAGATAACGGACACCTCGCTGAAGCTTTCTTT
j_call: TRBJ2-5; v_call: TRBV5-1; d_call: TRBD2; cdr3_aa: CASSPLTSGAYQETQYF; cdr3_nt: TGCGCCAGCAGCCCCCTGACTAGCGGGGCCTACCAAGAGACCCAGTACTTC
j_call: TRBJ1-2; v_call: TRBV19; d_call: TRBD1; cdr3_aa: CASSNAGTGFLGGYTF; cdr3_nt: TGTGCCAGTAGTAATGCCGGGACAGGCTTTTTGGGCGGCTACACCTTC
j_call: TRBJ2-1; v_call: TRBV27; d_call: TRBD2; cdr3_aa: CASSPSAGEVGDEQFF; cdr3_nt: TGTGCCAGCAGTCCCTCGGCGGGAGAGGTGGGCGATGAGCAGTTCTTC
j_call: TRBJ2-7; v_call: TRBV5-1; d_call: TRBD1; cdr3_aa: CASSPGQGAYEQYF; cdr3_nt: TGCGCCAGCAGCCCGGGACAGGGGGCCTACGAGCAGTACTTC
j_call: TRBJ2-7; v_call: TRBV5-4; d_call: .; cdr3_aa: CASSQDRRSYEQYF; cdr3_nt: TGTGCCAGCAGCCAGGACAGACGGTCCTACGAGCAGTACTTC
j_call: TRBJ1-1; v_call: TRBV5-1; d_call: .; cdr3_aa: CASSLVGSENTEAFF; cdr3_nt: TGCGCCAGCAGCTTGGTGGGCAGTGAGAACACTGAAGCTTTCTTT
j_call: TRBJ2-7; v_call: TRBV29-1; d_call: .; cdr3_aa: CSALNQGYEQYF; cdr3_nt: TGCAGCGCCCTTAACCAGGGGTACGAGCAGTACTTC
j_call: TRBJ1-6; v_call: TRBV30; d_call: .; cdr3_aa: CAWSVTRNSPLHF; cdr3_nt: TGTGCCTGGAGTGTTACTCGTAATTCACCCCTCCACTTT
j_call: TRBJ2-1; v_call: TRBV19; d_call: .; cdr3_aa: CASSIGGEPYNEQFF; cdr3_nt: TGTGCCAGTAGTATAGGGGGGGAACCGTACAATGAGCAGTTCTTC
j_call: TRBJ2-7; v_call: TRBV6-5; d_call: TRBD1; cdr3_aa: CASSYSDRGNEQYF; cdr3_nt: TGTGCCAGCAGTTACTCGGACAGGGGAAACGAGCAGTACTTC
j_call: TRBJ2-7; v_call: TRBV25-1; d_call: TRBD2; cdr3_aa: CASSDGLAGGPSGEQYF; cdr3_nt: TGTGCCAGCAGTGATGGACTAGCGGGAGGGCCCTCGGGCGAGCAGTACTTC